A selection of T cell receptor beta chains follows, all from one sample in a study of shared clonotypes between healthy human individuals. Sequencing used immunoSEQ multiplex PCR; TCRdb keeps in-frame clones, though not all of them. This sample has about 750,000 clones, with over 90% found just once. The sample comprised naive CD8+ T cells sorted from blood. The receptors originated from a man aged 25-45 years in good health. Each CDR3 is given with its conserved first and last residue. The D gene is left open where the match is weak. Clone size appears in some rows only: once, few, many, or a class for an expanded clone.

TRBD1	TRBV27	.	TRBJ1-1	TGTGCCAGCAGCCCCGGGACAGGGTCTTCCGCTGAAGCTTTCTTT	CASSPGTGSSAEAFF
TRBD2	TRBV29-1	.	TRBJ2-5	TGCAGCGTTCGCGGGAGTGGGTACCAAGAGACCCAGTACTTC	CSVRGSGYQETQYF
.	TRBV7-2	.	TRBJ1-5	TGTGCCAGCAGCGAACAGGGAGAGGCAGATAGCAATCAGCCCCAGCATTTT	CASSEQGEADSNQPQHF
TRBD2	TRBV7-8	.	TRBJ2-7	TGTGCCAGCAGCTTACTAGCGGGAGATGCCTACGAGCAGTACTTC	CASSLLAGDAYEQYF
.	TRBV7-9	once	TRBJ1-2	TGTGCCAGCACCCTCCAAGTCGTTGGCTACACCTTC	CASTLQVVGYTF
.	TRBV28	once	TRBJ2-6	TGTGCCAGCAGTAAGCGCCCGGGGGCTAGTATCTCTGGGGCCAACGTCCTGACTTTC	CASSKRPGASISGANVLTF
TRBD2	TRBV28	once	TRBJ2-7	TGTGCCAGCAGTTTGCTCGGGAGCCTAGCGGGAGTCCCCCACGAGCAGTACTTC	CASSLLGSLAGVPHEQYF
.	TRBV2	.	TRBJ2-2	TGTGCCAGCAGGTCCAAACACCACAGGGAGCTGTTTTTT	CASRSKHHRELFF
.	TRBV7-6	once	TRBJ2-5	TGTGCCAGCAGCCCCTACGGGAGAGGGAGGCGGATTCAAGAGACCCAGTACTTC	CASSPYGRGRRIQETQYF
TRBD1	TRBV11-2	.	TRBJ1-6	TGTGCCAGCAGCTTAGGCCTCCAGACAGGGTATAATTCACCCCTCCACTTT	CASSLGLQTGYNSPLHF
TRBD2	TRBV10-3	.	TRBJ2-7	TGTGCCATCAGTGAGGGCCTAGCGGGAGACTCCTACGAGCAGTACTTC	CAISEGLAGDSYEQYF
TRBD2	TRBV5-4	.	TRBJ2-7	TGTGCCAGCAACTACCGGGGGGGGAGCGTCTACGAGCAGTACTTC	CASNYRGGSVYEQYF
.	TRBV29-1	.	TRBJ2-1	TGCAGCGTTGAAGATCCACGAAGCGGCTCCTACAATGAGCAGTTCTTC	CSVEDPRSGSYNEQFF